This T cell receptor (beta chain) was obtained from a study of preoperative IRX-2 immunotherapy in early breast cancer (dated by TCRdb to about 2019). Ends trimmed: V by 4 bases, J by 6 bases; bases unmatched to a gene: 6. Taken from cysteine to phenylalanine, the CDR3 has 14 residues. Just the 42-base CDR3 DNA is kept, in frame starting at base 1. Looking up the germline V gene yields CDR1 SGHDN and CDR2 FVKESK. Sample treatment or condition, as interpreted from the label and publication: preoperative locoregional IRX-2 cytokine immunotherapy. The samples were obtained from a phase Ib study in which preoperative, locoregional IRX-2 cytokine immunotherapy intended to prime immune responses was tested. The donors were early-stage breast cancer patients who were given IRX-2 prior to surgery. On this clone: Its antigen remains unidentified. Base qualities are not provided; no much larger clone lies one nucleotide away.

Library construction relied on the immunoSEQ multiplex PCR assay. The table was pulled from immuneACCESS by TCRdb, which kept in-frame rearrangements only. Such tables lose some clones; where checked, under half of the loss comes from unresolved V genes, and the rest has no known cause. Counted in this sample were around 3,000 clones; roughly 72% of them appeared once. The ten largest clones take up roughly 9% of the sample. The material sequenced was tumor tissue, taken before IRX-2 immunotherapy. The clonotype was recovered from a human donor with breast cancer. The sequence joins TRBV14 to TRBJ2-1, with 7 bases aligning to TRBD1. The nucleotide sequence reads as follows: TGTGCCAGCAGCCTACAGGGGTGGGTCAATGAGCAGTTCTTC. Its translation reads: CASSLQGWVNEQFF.